Listed below are T cell receptor beta chains from one sample, sequenced in a study of T cell responses to AZD1222 COVID-19 vaccine. Assay: immunoSEQ multiplex PCR; the TCRdb copy retains only in-frame clones and omits some. Among more than 95,000 clones listed, about 90% were seen once. Sequenced material: peripheral blood, taken on day 0 of AZD1222 vaccination. The source is an adult in good health. The CDR3 runs from the conserved cysteine through the conserved F or W. The D gene is left open where the match is weak. Rows may omit the clone size; those that give it use once, few, many or a size class.

. | TRBJ2-2 | TRBV9 | . | CASTPQNTGELFF | TGTGCCAGCACCCCACAGAACACCGGGGAGCTGTTTTTT
. | TRBJ1-5 | TRBV7-2 | . | CASADYSNQPQHF | TGTGCCAGCGCAGATTATAGCAATCAGCCCCAGCATTTT
few | TRBJ1-3 | TRBV5-1 | . | CASSLEGNTIYF | TGCGCCAGCAGCTTGGAAGGGAACACCATATATTTT
once | TRBJ1-3 | TRBV24-1 | . | CATSYGNTIYF | TGTGCCACCAGTTATGGAAACACCATATATTTT
. | TRBJ1-2 | TRBV11-3 | . | CASRGIGYGYTF | TGTGCCAGCAGGGGAATCGGCTATGGCTACACCTTC
. | TRBJ1-2 | TRBV24-1 | . | CATSDPQRGWGGYTF | TGTGCCACCAGTGACCCTCAAAGGGGATGGGGGGGCTACACCTTC
. | TRBJ2-2 | TRBV11-2 | . | CASSLRAHGGGELFF | TGTGCCAGCAGCTTGAGGGCGCATGGTGGCGGGGAGCTGTTTTTT
. | TRBJ2-3 | TRBV28 | TRBD2 | CASILAGADTQYF | TGTGCCAGCATACTAGCGGGAGCAGATACGCAGTATTTT
. | TRBJ1-3 | TRBV6-5 | . | CASRETWEPGNTIYF | TGTGCCAGCAGGGAGACGTGGGAACCTGGAAACACCATATATTTT
. | TRBJ1-1 | TRBV7-9 | . | CASSSGVAFF | TGTGCCAGCAGCTCCGGGGTCGCTTTCTTT
. | TRBJ2-2 | TRBV7-2 | TRBD2 | CASSFALAGNTGELFF | TGTGCCAGCAGCTTTGCCCTAGCGGGAAATACCGGGGAGCTGTTTTTT
. | TRBJ1-2 | TRBV28 | . | CASSFNQLSGYTF | TGTGCCAGCAGTTTCAATCAGTTGTCTGGCTACACCTTC
. | TRBJ2-1 | TRBV5-1 | . | CASSLVAYNEQFF | TGCGCCAGCAGCTTGGTAGCCTACAATGAGCAGTTCTTC
. | TRBJ1-2 | TRBV6-1 | . | CASSDTKGNAYGYTF | TGTGCCAGCAGTGACACAAAGGGGAACGCGTATGGCTACACCTTC
. | TRBJ1-1 | TRBV19 | TRBD1 | CASSILGEGGGEAFF | TGTGCCAGTAGTATCCTCGGGGAAGGGGGCGGTGAAGCTTTCTTT
. | TRBJ2-7 | TRBV27 | TRBD2 | CASSLGTSGYEQYF | TGTGCCAGCAGTTTAGGGACTAGCGGCTACGAGCAGTACTTC
. | TRBJ2-1 | TRBV28 | TRBD1 | CASSPGHRTGGQFF | TGTGCCAGCAGCCCGGGACATCGGACAGGCGGACAGTTCTTC
. | TRBJ2-1 | TRBV13 | TRBD2 | CASSPRTSGAYNEQFF | TGTGCCAGCAGCCCTCGGACTAGCGGGGCCTACAATGAGCAGTTCTTC
few | TRBJ1-1 | TRBV28 | . | CASSDPRLEAFF | TGTGCCAGCAGCGACCCGAGACTGGAAGCTTTCTTT
. | TRBJ1-1 | TRBV27 | . | CASRAGVGITEAFF | TGTGCCAGCAGAGCGGGGGTAGGGATCACTGAAGCTTTCTTT
. | TRBJ2-7 | TRBV5-1 | . | CASSSSYEQYF | TGCGCCAGCAGCTCCTCCTACGAGCAGTACTTC
few | TRBJ1-2 | TRBV3-1/TRBV3-2 | . | CASSQDPSYGYTF | TGTGCCAGCAGCCAAGATCCGAGCTATGGCTACACCTTC
. | TRBJ2-7 | TRBV7-9 | . | CASSLQDSPEYEQYF | TGTGCCAGCAGCTTACAGGACTCCCCGGAGTACGAGCAGTACTTC
once | TRBJ1-4 | TRBV4-2 | . | CASSQDLGQPSLEKLFF | TGTGCCAGCAGCCAAGATTTGGGCCAACCGTCGCTAGAAAAACTGTTTTTT
. | TRBJ1-2 | TRBV10-3 | TRBD1 | CAISALTGTGDMGGYTF | TGTGCCATCAGTGCACTAACCGGGACAGGGGATATGGGTGGCTACACCTTC
. | TRBJ2-7 | TRBV28 | . | CASSLPLITYEQYF | TGTGCCAGCAGTTTACCGCTAATAACCTACGAGCAGTACTTC
. | TRBJ1-1 | TRBV7-8 | . | CASSLAHRTGSNTEAFF | TGTGCCAGCAGCTTAGCGCACCGTACAGGGAGCAACACTGAAGCTTTCTTT
. | TRBJ2-5 | TRBV7-8 | TRBD2 | CASSLRLAGGLRQETQYF | TGTGCCAGCAGCCTCCGACTAGCGGGGGGGCTTCGCCAAGAGACCCAGTACTTC
. | TRBJ1-6 | TRBV4-2 | . | CASSQVSPRRVSYNSPLHF | TGTGCCAGCAGCCAAGTCTCCCCTAGGAGGGTCTCCTATAATTCACCCCTCCACTTT
. | TRBJ1-5 | TRBV28 | TRBD1 | CASSLPTGGGQPQHF | TGTGCCAGCAGTCTACCAACAGGGGGCGGTCAGCCCCAGCATTTT
. | TRBJ2-1 | TRBV15 | TRBD2 | CATSRERFGRMVREQFF | TGTGCCACCAGCAGAGAAAGGTTCGGGAGGATGGTCCGTGAGCAGTTCTTC
. | TRBJ2-3 | TRBV30 | . | CAWSVRSSDTQYF | TGTGCCTGGAGTGTACGGTCTTCAGATACGCAGTATTTT
. | TRBJ1-6 | TRBV6-1 | . | CASSETGVTSYNSPLHF | TGTGCCAGCAGTGAAACGGGGGTCACCTCCTATAATTCACCCCTCCACTTT
. | TRBJ2-3 | TRBV7-9 | TRBD2 | CASSPTSSTDTQYF | TGTGCCAGCAGTCCGACTAGCAGCACAGATACGCAGTATTTT
. | TRBJ2-7 | TRBV19 | . | CASSTRDNSYEQYF | TGTGCCAGTAGTACCCGGGACAACTCCTACGAGCAGTACTTC
. | TRBJ1-1 | TRBV19 | TRBD1 | CASSDPGQGLSEAFF | TGTGCCAGTAGCGATCCAGGACAGGGGCTGTCTGAAGCTTTCTTT
. | TRBJ2-5 | TRBV28 | TRBD2 | CASGPILAGNQETQYF | TGTGCCAGCGGACCCATTTTAGCGGGGAACCAAGAGACCCAGTACTTC
few | TRBJ1-1 | TRBV19 | TRBD1 | CASSLGPGGTEAFF | TGTGCCAGTAGTCTAGGGCCAGGGGGGACTGAAGCTTTCTTT
once | TRBJ2-3 | TRBV6-5 | . | CASSYEGLSTDTQYF | TGTGCCAGCAGTTACGAGGGTCTGAGCACAGATACGCAGTATTTT
. | TRBJ1-5 | TRBV19 | . | CASSIASYSNQPQHF | TGTGCCAGTAGTATCGCCAGTTATAGCAATCAGCCCCAGCATTTT
once | TRBJ1-2 | TRBV9 | . | CASSPRGVRTPIECGYTF | TGTGCCAGCAGCCCCAGAGGTGTCCGAACACCGATAGAATGTGGCTACACCTTC
. | TRBJ1-1 | TRBV6-5 | . | CASSYSGGNTEAFF | TGTGCCAGCAGTTATTCGGGCGGGAACACTGAAGCTTTCTTT
. | TRBJ2-5 | TRBV6-5 | . | CASSYSGVQETQYF | TGTGCCAGCAGTTACTCAGGGGTACAAGAGACCCAGTACTTC
. | TRBJ1-5 | TRBV19 | . | CASSIAAFQPQHF | TGTGCCAGTAGTATAGCAGCTTTTCAGCCCCAGCATTTT
. | TRBJ2-5 | TRBV19 | . | CASSSQGRETQYF | TGTGCCAGTAGTTCACAGGGTAGGGAGACCCAGTACTTC
. | TRBJ2-2 | TRBV27 | . | CASSLNALPGELFF | TGTGCCAGCAGTTTGAACGCCCTCCCCGGGGAGCTGTTTTTT
. | TRBJ2-1 | TRBV28 | TRBD1 | CASSIPDRGDEQFF | TGTGCCAGCAGTATACCGGACAGGGGGGATGAGCAGTTCTTC
. | TRBJ2-3 | TRBV27 | . | CASVGQDRGDTQYF | TGTGCCAGTGTCGGGCAGGATAGGGGAGATACGCAGTATTTT
. | TRBJ2-1 | TRBV24-1 | TRBD2 | CATSERIAGGLDEQFF | TGTGCCACCAGTGAACGTATAGCGGGGGGTTTGGATGAGCAGTTCTTC
. | TRBJ1-6 | TRBV11-2 | . | CASRLGADNSPLHF | TGTGCCAGCAGGCTAGGCGCGGATAATTCACCCCTCCACTTT
few | TRBJ2-3 | TRBV9 | TRBD2 | CASSVDGRPPGTQYF | TGTGCCAGCAGCGTAGACGGGAGGCCCCCTGGTACGCAGTATTTT
. | TRBJ2-2 | TRBV19 | . | CASSTGTIGELFF | TGTGCCAGTAGTACCGGGACGATCGGGGAGCTGTTTTTT
. | TRBJ2-7 | TRBV6-5 | TRBD1 | CASNSYDDRVWYF | TGTGCCAGCAATAGTTATGACGACAGGGTTTGGTACTTC